The T cell receptor beta chain under discussion was sequenced for a study of T-cell reconstitution after alpha-beta-depleted transplantation in children. Unique molecular identifiers were incorporated into the prepared TCRbeta library. Each CDR3 protein is one row after TCRdb ran MiXCR on the PCR reads. The repertoire consists of 600,000 to 700,000 distinct CDR3 sequences, with around 12% occurring once and the leading ten covering 0.79%. After removal of 7 bases from V and 1 base from J, the junction contained 3 bases not matched to a gene. Germline CDR1 is SQVTM and CDR2 is ANQGSEA. The CDR3 has 13 residues.

The V call is TRBV29-1, the J call TRBJ2-4, with 8 nucleotides matching TRBD1. The sequence derives from a girl aged 2-10 years with congenital amegakaryocytic thrombocytopenia, due to receive a stem cell transplant. Specimen: PBMCs, collected before TCRalphabeta/CD19-depleted stem cell transplant. DNA of the CDR3: TGCAGCGCCCGGACAGGGGCCAAAAACATTCAGTACTTC. Amino acids: CSARTGAKNIQYF.